This T cell receptor beta chain derives from a study of CD8+CD57+ T cells in acquired aplastic anemia. Genomic DNA templated the TCR beta VDJ and CDR3 profiling. TCRdb reanalysed the reads using MiXCR and keeps one entry per CDR3 protein. The sample yields about 130,000 distinct CDR3 sequences, 40% to 60% seen once. The CDR3 length is 14 residues. CDR1 and CDR2 (germline): SQVTM, ANQGSEA. Trimming cost V 5 bases and J 2 bases, with 15 bases left between them. This clonotype was picked up a small number of times. The antigen is not known. Points from the study as a whole: Patients did not significantly differ from controls in CD8+ Simpson's diversity. Comparison of patients with controls identified roughly 30 shared CD8+ CDR3 sequences.

V is TRBV29-1 and J is TRBJ1-2, with a possible D match to TRBD1 (5 bases). The clonotype was recovered from a human donor in good health, serving as a control. Sequenced: sorted CD4+, CD8+, or CD8+CD57+ T cells (not recorded which) from PBMCs. The CDR3 DNA sequence: TGCAGCGTTAATGAAGTCCCAGGGAACTATGGCTACACCTTC. It yields the protein CSVNEVPGNYGYTF.